This T cell receptor beta chain was captured in a study of PD-1 blockade in classical Hodgkin lymphoma. As for this clone: Its antigen is as yet unknown.

Method: immunoSEQ multiplex PCR; TCRdb's copy keeps in-frame clones and lacks some. Of about 90,000 clones detected, 65% to 85% appear once; the ten largest clones hold over 15%. Notes on the study in general: CD4+ TCR diversity, unlike CD8+, rose significantly by C4D1. Repertoire differences have undefined causes, possibly disease activity or prior therapy. Relative to healthy donors, newly diagnosed patients reportedly had lower baseline TCR diversity, which was reported as lower still in relapsed/refractory patients.

Time point: cycle 4 day 1 (C4D1), after less than 7 weeks of nivolumab. All patients relapsed after autologous stem cell transplantation, and brentuximab vedotin exposure varied. This CDR3 region has 14 residues. The V and J ends lost 6 bases and 0 bases respectively, with 12 bases between them. In germline, CDR1 is MNHEY, CDR2 SVGAGI. The clonotype originates from a human donor with classical Hodgkin lymphoma. The material sequenced was peripheral blood mononuclear cells (PBMCs), taken before the fourth cycle of nivolumab. This chain links TRBV6-5 with TRBJ2-7; D gene ambiguous. The DNA of the CDR3 is TGTGCCAGCAGGGGCACCGGGTCCTCCTACGAGCAGTACTTC. It specifies CASRGTGSSYEQYF.